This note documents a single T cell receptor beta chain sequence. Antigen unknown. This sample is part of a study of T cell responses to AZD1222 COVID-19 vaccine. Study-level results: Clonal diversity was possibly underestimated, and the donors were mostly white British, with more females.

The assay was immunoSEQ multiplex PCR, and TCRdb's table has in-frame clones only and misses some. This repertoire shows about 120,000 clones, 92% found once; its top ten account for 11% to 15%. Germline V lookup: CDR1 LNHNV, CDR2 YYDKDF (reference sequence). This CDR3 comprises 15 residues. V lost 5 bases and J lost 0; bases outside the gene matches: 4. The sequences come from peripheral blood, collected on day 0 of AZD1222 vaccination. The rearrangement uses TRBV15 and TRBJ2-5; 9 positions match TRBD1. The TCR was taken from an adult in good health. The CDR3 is CATSGWDRDQETQYF. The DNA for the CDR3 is TGTGCCACCAGCGGCTGGGACAGGGACCAAGAGACCCAGTACTTC.